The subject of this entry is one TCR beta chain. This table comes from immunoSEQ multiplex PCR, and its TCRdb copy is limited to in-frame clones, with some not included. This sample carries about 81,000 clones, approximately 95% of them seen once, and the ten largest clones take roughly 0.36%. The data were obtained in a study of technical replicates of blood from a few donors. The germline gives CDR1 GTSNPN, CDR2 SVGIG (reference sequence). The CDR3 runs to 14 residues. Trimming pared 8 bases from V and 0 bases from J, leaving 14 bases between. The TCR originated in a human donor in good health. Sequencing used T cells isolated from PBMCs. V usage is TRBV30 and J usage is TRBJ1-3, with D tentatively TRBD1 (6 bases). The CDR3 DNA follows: TGTGCCGGAGCTACAGGGAGCTCTGGAAACACCATATATTTT. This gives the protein CAGATGSSGNTIYF.